This T cell receptor (beta chain) was profiled in a study of Ad26.COV2.S vaccination and SARS-CoV-2 variants. Findings of the study overall: In vaccinated individuals, spike-specific CD8+ and CD4+ T cell responses reportedly displayed substantial breadth.

The data were produced by immunoSEQ multiplex PCR, yet TCRdb's version contains in-frame clones alone and is incomplete. The sample contains under 550,000 clones, 70% to 90% of which appear only once. V gave up 0 bases and J gave up 4 bases, with 9 bases separating them. CDR1 and CDR2 (germline): SGHDN, FVKESK. This CDR3 is built from 14 residues. Treatment given: around 19 received Ad26.COV2.S at low or high dose, single or two shots; about 5 received placebo; per-sample allocation not given. Day 63 after the first vaccine or placebo injection was the time point for sampling. Notes on this clone: The antigen remains undetermined.

This sequence originates from a person between 18 and 59 years old who received the Ad26.COV2.S COVID-19 vaccine or a placebo. This chain connects TRBV14 to TRBJ1-2; D call uncertain. Sequences were derived from peripheral blood, sampled in a trial of Ad26.COV2.S vaccine versus placebo. The CDR3 here is CASSQDIGPYGYTF. The CDR3, as DNA: TGTGCCAGCAGCCAAGACATCGGACCCTATGGCTACACCTTC.